This T cell receptor beta chain was profiled in a study of blood T cell repertoires in COVID-19. TCRdb's table, derived via immunoSEQ multiplex PCR, lists solely in-frame clones and lacks some. The sample has about 140,000 clones; approximately 83% are singletons. Germline V gene sequence: CDR1 SGHDN, CDR2 FVKESK. The CDR3 has 16 residues. Unmatched junction bases numbered 6, after V lost 1 base and J lost 2 bases. The chain has TRBV14 and TRBJ2-5; TRBD1 agrees at 8 bases. Sequencing input: peripheral blood. The sequence was collected from a human donor in a cohort sampled during active COVID-19. CDR3 DNA: TGTGCCAGCAGCCAAGGGGGGACAGGAAGACAAGAGACCCAGTACTTC. Protein product: CASSQGGTGRQETQYF.